One sample yielded the 28 T cell receptor beta chains listed below, sequenced in a study of shared clonotypes between healthy human individuals. Data came from immunoSEQ multiplex PCR; TCRdb stores just in-frame clones and leaves some out. Found here are around 690,000 clones, 90% of them singletons; the top ten hold more than 30%. The sample taken for sequencing was memory CD8+ T cells from PBMCs. As to subset: CD45RO+ cells pooled with CCR7-negative TemRA cells. Receptors originate from a man aged 18-30 years in good health. Some clones in this sample may be carry-over from other donors' samples.

The V call is TRBV9, the J call TRBJ1-5; D perhaps matches TRBD1 (5 bases). Germline-derived CDR1 and CDR2 are SGDLS and YYNGEE. The CDR3 totals 15 residues. V lost 1 base to trimming and J lost 5 bases, with 13 bases between them. The CDR3: CASSVSGRQDQPQHF. CDR3 bases: TGTGCCAGCAGCGTATCAGGGCGCCAGGATCAGCCCCAGCATTTT.

The CDR3 sequence: CASSYTQGLHEQYF. The CDR3 region has the DNA TGTGCCAGCAGTTACACTCAGGGTCTCCACGAGCAGTACTTC. The chain joins TRBV6-5 to TRBJ2-7; possibly TRBD1 for D (5 bases). Germline values: CDR1 MNHEY, CDR2 SVGAGI. The CDR3 is 14 residues long. V was cut by 2 bases and J by 5 bases, with 13 bases left in between.

This chain connects TRBV7-9 to TRBJ2-2; 10 nucleotides match TRBD2. There are 17 residues in the CDR3. The germline V gene has CDR1 SEHNR and CDR2 FQNEAQ (reference sequence). J was trimmed by 1 base and V by 5 bases; bases with no gene match: 7. The CDR3 DNA sequence: TGTGCCAGCAGCCCCCGACTAGCGGGCTTGAACACCGGGGAGCTGTTTTTT. Encoded protein: CASSPRLAGLNTGELFF.

This chain connects TRBV27 to TRBJ2-7; D possibly corresponds to TRBD2 (7 bases). The CDR3 spans 15 residues. The V gene lost 2 bases and the J gene lost 0 bases, with 11 bases spanning the gap. The germline V gene has CDR1 MNHEY and CDR2 SMNVEV (reference sequence). For the CDR3, the DNA is TGTGCCAGCAGTTTAAGGGGGAGGGCCTCCTACGAGCAGTACTTC. Protein product: CASSLRGRASYEQYF.

The chain links TRBV15 to TRBJ1-5; tentatively, D is TRBD1 (5 bases). Trimming shortened V by 1 base and J by 4 bases, and 11 bases separated the two germline ends. The germline V gene has CDR1 LNHNV and CDR2 YYDKDF (reference sequence). The CDR3 spans 15 residues. CDR3 protein: CATSRARGENQPQHF. The DNA for the CDR3 is TGTGCCACCAGCAGAGCTAGGGGAGAGAATCAGCCCCAGCATTTT.

The V call is TRBV10-2, the J call TRBJ2-3; 9 positions agree with TRBD1. The CDR3 length is 19 residues. V lost 0 bases to trimming and J lost 2 bases; unmatched junction nucleotides: 12. Germline CDR1 and CDR2: WSHSY and SAAADI. CDR3 nucleotide sequence: TGCGCCAGCAGTGAGTCGGTCGGTACAGGGGGCTATATCACAGATACGCAGTATTTT. Its translation: CASSESVGTGGYITDTQYF.

V gene TRBV10-1 combines with J gene TRBJ1-2; D unclear. The V end was cut by 0 bases, the J end by 2 bases, with 4 bases between. The CDR3 sequence is 13 residues long. Germline lookup yields CDR1 WNHNN and CDR2 SYGVQD (reference sequence). The CDR3 spells CASSESGNYGYTF. CDR3 DNA: TGCGCCAGCAGTGAGTCCGGGAACTATGGCTACACCTTC.

This chain connects TRBV7-9 to TRBJ2-5; no clear D. Germline V gives CDR1 SEHNR, CDR2 FQNEAQ (reference sequence). Deletions cut 3 bases from V and 4 bases from J, with 6 bases between. There are 12 residues in the CDR3. The CDR3 region has the DNA TGTGCCAGCAGCTTGTTTCGAGAGACCCAGTACTTC. The encoded protein is CASSLFRETQYF. The variable domain in full, completed from reference TRBV7-9 and TRBJ2-5, reads DTGVSQNPRHKITKRGQNVTFRCDPISEHNRLYWYRQTLGQGPEFLTYFQNEAQLEKSRLLSDRFSAERPKGSFSTLEIQRTEQGDSAMYLCASSLFRETQYFGPGTRLLVL.

The chain carries TRBV6-6 and TRBJ2-1; no reliable D call. The CDR3 spans 12 residues. The ends were cut back, 3 bases at V and 7 bases at J, with 7 bases in the middle. Germline CDR1 and CDR2: MNHNY and SVGAGI (reference sequence). CDR3 sequence reads: CASSYIWNEQFF. CDR3 DNA: TGTGCCAGCAGTTATATTTGGAATGAGCAGTTCTTC.

The rearrangement uses TRBV9 and TRBJ2-6; possibly TRBD2 for D (5 bases). Trimming took off 2 bases at V and 6 bases at J, with 12 bases between the two ends. Germline lookup yields CDR1 SGDLS and CDR2 YYNGEE. CDR3 length: 15 residues. CDR3: CASSVGWGAANVLTF. In DNA form, the CDR3 reads TGTGCCAGCAGCGTGGGATGGGGAGCGGCCAACGTCCTGACTTTC.

This chain links TRBV28 with TRBJ1-1; tentative D call: TRBD1 (6 bases). CDR1 and CDR2 from the germline V gene are MDHEN and SYDVKM. V lost 3 bases to trimming and J lost 5 bases, with 13 bases between them. The CDR3 totals 14 residues. The CDR3 bases are TGTGCCAGCAGTTTTGTGGGGGGCTCGACTGAAGCTTTCTTT. Protein: CASSFVGGSTEAFF.

The chain carries TRBV19 and TRBJ1-2; 7 nucleotides agree with TRBD1. Losses at the gene ends were 8 bases for V and 6 bases for J; bases not matched to a gene: 12. CDR1 is LNHDA and CDR2 is SQIVND in the germline V gene (reference sequence). This CDR3 contains 14 residues. In DNA, the CDR3 is TGTGCCAGTTCGACTCGGGCAGGGGGAAATGGCTACACCTTC. This gives the protein CASSTRAGGNGYTF. Using reference TRBV19 and TRBJ1-2 for the parts outside the CDR3, the full variable domain is DGGITQSPKYLFRKEGQNVTLSCEQNLNHDAMYWYRQDPGQGLRLIYYSQIVNDFQKGDIAEGYSVSREKKESFPLTVTSAQKNPTAFYLCASSTRAGGNGYTFGSGTRLTVV.

The chain carries TRBV9 and TRBJ2-3; D perhaps matches TRBD2 (6 bases). The CDR3 runs to 14 residues. The V and J ends lost 3 bases and 0 bases respectively, with 8 bases between them. From germline, CDR1 is SGDLS and CDR2 YYNGEE. CDR3 nucleotide sequence: TGTGCCAGCAGCGGGGGGAGGAGCACAGATACGCAGTATTTT. It yields the protein CASSGGRSTDTQYF.

The chain links TRBV5-1 to TRBJ1-4, with D unclear. CDR3 size: 14 residues. Germline V gene data show CDR1 as SGHRS and CDR2 as YFSETQ. Trimming left V 0 bases short and J 8 bases short, with 11 bases between. CDR3 sequence (DNA): TGCGCCAGCAGCTTGGTGCAGGCTGACGAAAAACTGTTTTTT. Its protein product is CASSLVQADEKLFF.

This chain joins TRBV30 and TRBJ1-2; 7 positions agree with TRBD1. Germline V lookup: CDR1 GTSNPN, CDR2 SVGIG (reference sequence). The CDR3 is 14 residues long. Trimming took 3 bases from V and 7 from J; bases not matched to a gene: 11. The CDR3 DNA reads as TGTGCCTGGAGACCTGACAGGGTATCAGGTGGCTACACCTTC. It codes for CAWRPDRVSGGYTF.

V and J are TRBV7-9 and TRBJ2-1; 11 positions agree with TRBD2. After removal of 5 bases from V and 3 bases from J, the junction contained 6 bases not matched to a gene. The germline gives CDR1 SEHNR, CDR2 FQNEAQ (reference sequence). The CDR3 covers 16 residues. The CDR3, as DNA: TGTGCCAGCAGCGCGCTGGGACTAGCGGACTACAATGAGCAGTTCTTC. Protein product: CASSALGLADYNEQFF.

In regard to this clone: This specimen includes other DNA sequences encoding the same CDR3. The rearrangement links TRBV6-5 to TRBJ1-1, with D perhaps matching TRBD1 (5 bases). Germline CDR1 is MNHEY and CDR2 is SVGAGI. CDR3 length: 13 residues. V was clipped by 3 bases and J by 1 base, with 6 bases between them. The CDR3 DNA follows: TGTGCCAGCAGTTATCAGGGGAACACTGAAGCTTTCTTT. Translating it yields CASSYQGNTEAFF.

The V call is TRBV9, the J call TRBJ2-7; D tentatively reads TRBD1 or TRBD2 (5 bases each). The germline CDR1 and CDR2 sequences are SGDLS and YYNGEE. Deletions cut 4 bases from V and 3 bases from J, with 20 bases between. The CDR3 has 16 amino acids. The CDR3 bases are TGTGCCAGCAGCTCCAGTCCAGGTGGGACCTTCTACGAGCAGTACTTC. Translation gives CASSSSPGGTFYEQYF. The full variable domain, rest sourced from reference TRBV9 and TRBJ2-7, is DSGVTQTPKHLITATGQRVTLRCSPRSGDLSVYWYQQSLDQGLQFLIQYYNGEERAKGNILERFSAQQFPDLHSELNLSSLELGDSALYFCASSSSPGGTFYEQYFGPGTRLTVT.

The J gene is TRBJ2-2, the V gene TRBV6-1; tentatively, D is TRBD2 (5 bases). The CDR3 consists of 14 residues. V was pared by 5 bases and J by 6 bases, with 13 bases between. The germline CDR1 and CDR2 sequences are MNHNS and SASEGT. The CDR3 region is CASSPLRRAGELFF. Written as DNA, the CDR3 is TGTGCCAGCAGTCCACTACGGCGGGCCGGGGAGCTGTTTTTT.

The chain combines TRBV28 with TRBJ2-7, with a weak D call TRBD2 (6 bases). CDR3 size: 13 residues. Trimming removed 10 bases at V and 0 bases at J, with 13 bases between. Per the germline V gene, CDR1 is MDHEN and CDR2 is SYDVKM. The CDR3 spells CATRDWSSYEQYF. The CDR3 DNA sequence: TGTGCCACCCGGGACTGGAGCTCCTACGAGCAGTACTTC.

The chain employs TRBV11-2 and TRBJ2-7; 7 nucleotides line up with TRBD1. Per germline, CDR1 SGHAT and CDR2 FQNNGV. This CDR3 contains 13 residues. The V gene end was trimmed by 7 bases and the J gene end by 4 bases; junction bases not matched to a gene: 7. CDR3 nucleotides: TGTGCCAGCACATCCCAGGGGGAGTACGAGCAGTACTTC. Protein product: CASTSQGEYEQYF.

The rearrangement links TRBV15 to TRBJ2-7; 8 nucleotides align to TRBD1. V gave up 2 bases and J gave up 1 base; unmatched junction bases: 4. Germline CDR1 is LNHNV and CDR2 is YYDKDF (reference sequence). The CDR3 has 15 amino acids. CDR3 sequence (DNA): TGTGCCACCAGCAGATTCCGGACAGGGTCCTACGAGCAGTACTTC. This translates into CATSRFRTGSYEQYF.

The chain is built from TRBV6-6 and TRBJ1-1, with 7 positions matching TRBD1. Germline V lookup: CDR1 MNHNY, CDR2 SVGAGI (reference sequence). V shed 2 bases and J 4 bases; nucleotides not matched to a gene: 7. The CDR3 has 15 amino acids. The CDR3 reads CASSYTAGGGTEAFF. CDR3 DNA: TGTGCCAGCAGTTACACAGCAGGGGGTGGCACTGAAGCTTTCTTT.

The J gene is TRBJ2-7, the V gene TRBV19, with D perhaps TRBD2 (6 bases). This CDR3 is built from 14 residues. The V gene's germline CDR1 is LNHDA and CDR2 SQIVND (reference sequence). V was shortened by 5 bases and J by 2 bases, with 13 bases between the two germline ends. The CDR3 loop reads CASSFRDWPYEQYF. The DNA of the CDR3 is TGTGCCAGTAGTTTCCGGGACTGGCCCTACGAGCAGTACTTC.

The chain joins TRBV15 to TRBJ2-1; D is ambiguous. Germline V gives CDR1 LNHNV, CDR2 YYDKDF (reference sequence). The V end was cut by 5 bases, the J end by 7 bases, with 15 bases between. This CDR3 contains 14 residues. The CDR3: CATSFLGSPNEQFF. As DNA, the CDR3 is TGTGCCACCAGCTTCTTAGGCTCCCCGAATGAGCAGTTCTTC.

Of note for this clone: Different DNA sequences within this sample yield the same CDR3. The DNA for the CDR3 is TGTGCCAGCAGCGTAGGCACAGCAAGCAATCAGCCCCAGCATTTT. Amino acids: CASSVGTASNQPQHF. The rearrangement uses TRBV9 and TRBJ1-5; D unclear. Between the trimmed V and J ends, which lost 0 bases and 1 base, there was a span of 8 bases. There are 15 residues in the CDR3. Looked up from germline, CDR1 is SGDLS and CDR2 is YYNGEE.

This clone has a handful of counts. This sequence joins TRBV7-2 and TRBJ2-3; tentative D call: TRBD1 (6 bases). Germline CDR1 SGHTA, CDR2 FQGNSA. Trimming removed 1 base from V and 3 bases from J, with 11 bases in between. The CDR3 totals 15 residues. As DNA, the CDR3 is TGTGCCAGCAGCTTAGGTGTCAGGGGTACAGATACGCAGTATTTT. It yields the protein CASSLGVRGTDTQYF.

With respect to this clone: The junction shows a germline mismatch at one end, possibly a read error. The chain couples TRBV30 to TRBJ2-7; 10 nucleotides align to TRBD2. Germline CDR1 is GTSNPN and CDR2 is SVGIG (reference sequence). The CDR3 spans 14 residues. The CDR3 region has the DNA TGTGCCTGGAGTGTGGGACTAGCGTCCTCCGAGCAGTACTTC. This translates into CAWSVGLASSEQYF.